This T cell receptor beta chain was sequenced for a study of cytomegalovirus exposure and HLA in healthy donors. Study overall: As released early, the data held roughly 85 million unique TCRs from HLA-typed donors. Study-wide results and limits: When analyzed later, a missense DCLRE1C variant was found to be linked to TCR beta V- and J-gene trimming. Later analysis identified several of the most significant clusters that appeared linked to common viral pathogens.

The CDR3 is 20 residues long. The V and J ends lost 0 bases and 0 bases, in that order; junction bases with no gene match: 14. CDR1 is SGDLS and CDR2 is YYNGEE in the germline V gene. A multiplex PCR was run with 60 Vbeta primers and 13 Jbeta primers. Libraries were prepared by immunoSEQ multiplex PCR; TCRdb keeps only in-frame clonotypes and omits some of them. The table lists some 99,000 clones, under 85% of them singletons. With regard to this clone: The antigen remains undetermined.

The material sequenced was PBMCs. The TCR originated in a woman between 50 and 59 years old in good health and CMV-seropositive. This rearrangement joins TRBV9 to TRBJ2-3; 9 bases fit TRBD2. CDR3 residues: CASSVGGSVAGASSTDTQYF. The CDR3 DNA follows: TGTGCCAGCAGCGTAGGGGGGTCGGTAGCGGGGGCTAGTAGCACAGATACGCAGTATTTT.